A selection of T cell receptor beta chains follows, all from one sample in a study of OX40 agonist ivuxolimab in advanced cancers. Only in-frame clones appear in the TCRdb table, and some are missing; sequencing was by immunoSEQ multiplex PCR. This sample has approximately 20,000 clones; about 86% occur once, and the top ten carry roughly 25%. Sequenced here: CD4+ or CD8+ T cells sorted from blood, sampled in a trial of the OX40 agonist ivuxolimab. The receptors originated from an adult with an advanced solid tumor such as melanoma, head and neck, liver or kidney cancer. Each CDR3 is given with its conserved first and last residue. The D gene is left open where the match is weak. Not every row has a clone size; where given, it reads once, few, many or a size class.

V gene,D gene,clone size,J gene,CDR3 protein,CDR3 DNA
TRBV4-1,.,.,TRBJ2-7,CASSQAWDIYYEQYF,TGCGCCAGCAGCCAAGCGTGGGACATTTACTACGAGCAGTACTTC
TRBV4-1,.,.,TRBJ1-4,CASSQAGLFGGLFF,TGCGCCAGCAGCCAGGCGGGACTGTTTGGAGGACTGTTTTTT
TRBV5-6,TRBD2,.,TRBJ2-1,CASSSEGLGSVSYEQFF,TGTGCCAGCAGCTCAGAAGGACTAGGGTCCGTCTCCTATGAGCAGTTCTTC
TRBV2,.,once,TRBJ1-3,CASRSRGGFTSRNTIYF,TGTGCCAGCCGATCGAGGGGCGGGTTCACTAGTAGAAACACCATATATTTT
TRBV25-1,.,.,TRBJ1-1,CASSDPGTRDTEAFF,TGTGCCAGCAGTGATCCAGGGACGCGGGACACTGAAGCTTTCTTT
TRBV5-8,.,.,TRBJ1-3,CASSSDFWGDTIYF,TGTGCCAGCAGCTCGGACTTCTGGGGGGACACCATATATTTT
TRBV11-2,.,.,TRBJ2-7,CASSPGSVEQYF,TGTGCCAGCAGCCCAGGGTCGGTTGAGCAGTACTTC
TRBV18,.,.,TRBJ1-4,CASSPPQGRSEKLFF,TGTGCCAGCTCCCCACCCCAGGGAAGATCTGAAAAACTGTTTTTT
TRBV7-6,TRBD2,.,TRBJ2-2,CASSPGGAGSGELFF,TGTGCCAGCAGCCCCGGGGGGGCCGGATCCGGGGAGCTGTTTTTT
TRBV7-9,.,.,TRBJ1-1,CASTSPGGIEAFF,TGTGCCAGCACCTCCCCTGGGGGGATTGAAGCTTTCTTT
TRBV7-2,.,once,TRBJ1-5,CAGSLGGQPQHF,TGTGCCGGCAGCTTGGGGGGACAGCCCCAGCATTTT
TRBV27,.,medium-sized,TRBJ1-6,CASSVRGTDSPLHF,TGTGCCAGCAGTGTAAGGGGCACAGATTCACCCCTCCACTTT
TRBV7-3,.,.,TRBJ1-5,CASSLVGGPNQPQHF,TGTGCCAGCAGCTTAGTCGGGGGCCCCAATCAGCCCCAGCATTTT
TRBV27,.,.,TRBJ2-1,CASSLGSGKDEQFF,TGTGCCAGCAGTTTAGGGTCAGGGAAGGATGAGCAGTTCTTC
TRBV7-9,.,.,TRBJ2-7,CASSLGVYEQYF,TGTGCCAGCAGCTTAGGTGTCTACGAGCAGTACTTC
TRBV2,.,.,TRBJ2-7,CASRELYEQYF,TGTGCCAGCAGGGAACTCTACGAGCAGTACTTC
TRBV9,TRBD1,.,TRBJ1-2,CASSVSGTGLGTNYGYTF,TGTGCCAGCAGCGTCAGCGGGACAGGGTTGGGTACTAACTATGGCTACACCTTC
TRBV6-6,.,few,TRBJ1-2,CASRTGYGYTF,TGTGCCAGCAGGACAGGTTATGGCTACACCTTC
TRBV4-3,.,.,TRBJ2-7,CASSQDGRPHEQYF,TGCGCCAGCAGCCAAGATGGGCGGCCTCACGAGCAGTACTTC
TRBV9,TRBD1,.,TRBJ2-7,CASGTGTGGTEQYF,TGTGCCAGCGGGACCGGGACAGGGGGAACCGAGCAGTACTTC
TRBV5-1,.,.,TRBJ1-4,CASSSRHGTNEKLFF,TGCGCCAGCAGCTCCAGACATGGGACTAATGAAAAACTGTTTTTT
TRBV27,.,.,TRBJ2-7,CASSLSNSGLGEQYF,TGTGCCAGCAGTTTATCGAATTCAGGCCTGGGCGAGCAGTACTTC
TRBV6-5,.,.,TRBJ1-3,CASSSDGNTIYF,TGTGCCAGCAGTTCGGACGGAAACACCATATATTTT
TRBV5-4,.,.,TRBJ2-5,CASSSFETQYF,TGTGCCAGCAGCTCTTTCGAGACCCAGTACTTC
TRBV6-4,.,once,TRBJ2-3,CASSFSGGASDTQYF,TGTGCCAGCAGTTTTAGTGGGGGGGCGTCAGATACGCAGTATTTT
TRBV27,.,.,TRBJ1-1,CASSLSAGRDTEAFF,TGTGCCAGCAGTTTATCTGCGGGTAGGGACACTGAAGCTTTCTTT
TRBV9,.,.,TRBJ2-7,CASSVIGDVFNEQYF,TGTGCCAGCAGCGTTATCGGCGACGTATTCAACGAGCAGTACTTC
TRBV27,.,.,TRBJ2-1,CASTPGGPNEQFF,TGTGCCAGCACCCCCGGGGGGCCTAATGAGCAGTTCTTC
TRBV19,.,.,TRBJ1-5,CASSIGQFNQPQHF,TGTGCCAGTAGTATAGGCCAGTTCAATCAGCCCCAGCATTTT
TRBV6-6,.,once,TRBJ2-3,CASRGTDTQYF,TGTGCCAGCAGGGGCACAGATACGCAGTATTTT
TRBV7-8,.,.,TRBJ1-5,CASSLIGVQPQHF,TGTGCCAGCAGCCTAATCGGCGTTCAGCCCCAGCATTTT
TRBV4-3,TRBD1,.,TRBJ1-2,CASSQDRVAGYGYTF,TGCGCCAGCAGCCAGGACAGGGTTGCTGGCTATGGCTACACCTTC
TRBV5-6,.,.,TRBJ2-3,CASSLGQVLGTQYF,TGTGCCAGCAGCTTAGGGCAGGTTCTGGGTACGCAGTATTTT
TRBV4-1,.,.,TRBJ2-7,CASSQVVSSYEQYF,TGCGCCAGCAGCCAAGTTGTCAGCTCCTACGAGCAGTACTTC
TRBV9,.,.,TRBJ1-1,CASSVEWGLPPNMVGTEAFF,TGTGCCAGCAGCGTAGAGTGGGGTCTTCCTCCGAATATGGTTGGGACTGAAGCTTTCTTT
TRBV7-9,.,.,TRBJ2-3,CASTTMTLRTDTQYF,TGTGCCAGCACCACCATGACCCTCCGCACAGATACGCAGTATTTT
TRBV7-2,.,once,TRBJ2-1,CASSLFRGYYNEQFF,TGTGCCAGCAGCTTGTTCAGGGGCTACTACAATGAGCAGTTCTTC
TRBV6-1,.,.,TRBJ1-1,CAVDEAFF,TGTGCGGTGGATGAAGCTTTCTTT
TRBV6-5,TRBD1,.,TRBJ2-1,CASSSETGKDNEQFF,TGTGCCAGCAGTTCCGAGACAGGGAAGGACAATGAGCAGTTCTTC
TRBV27,TRBD1,few,TRBJ1-2,CASSLRQGLNYGYTF,TGTGCCAGCAGTTTAAGACAGGGGCTTAACTATGGCTACACCTTC
TRBV27,.,.,TRBJ1-5,CASSYGINQPQHF,TGTGCCAGCAGTTACGGGATCAATCAGCCCCAGCATTTT
TRBV9,.,.,TRBJ2-1,CASSVAVLGLQSNEQFF,TGTGCCAGCAGCGTAGCCGTCTTGGGACTCCAAAGTAATGAGCAGTTCTTC
TRBV19,TRBD2,.,TRBJ2-1,CASSIGTSGSYNEQFF,TGTGCCAGTAGTATAGGGACTAGCGGCTCCTACAATGAGCAGTTCTTC
TRBV7-9,.,.,TRBJ1-1,CASTSGYTEAFF,TGTGCCAGCACCTCAGGGTACACTGAAGCTTTCTTT
TRBV18,.,.,TRBJ2-5,CASSPARETQYF,TGTGCCAGCTCGCCCGCCCGGGAGACCCAGTACTTC
TRBV7-6,.,.,TRBJ1-5,CASSLEGRGNQPQHF,TGTGCCAGCAGCTTAGAGGGAAGGGGCAATCAGCCCCAGCATTTT
TRBV28,.,.,TRBJ1-1,CASYDGNTEAFF,TGTGCCAGCTATGATGGGAACACTGAAGCTTTCTTT
TRBV14,.,.,TRBJ1-1,CASSPSAWWNTEAFF,TGTGCCAGCAGCCCTTCGGCCTGGTGGAACACTGAAGCTTTCTTT
TRBV6-5,TRBD1,.,TRBJ1-2,CASRGQGTVDGYTF,TGTGCCAGCAGGGGACAGGGGACGGTTGATGGCTACACCTTC
TRBV27,.,.,TRBJ2-7,CASSLSGYEQYF,TGTGCCAGCAGTTTATCGGGGTACGAGCAGTACTTC
TRBV4-2,.,.,TRBJ2-1,CASSQDDESSYNEQFF,TGTGCCAGCAGCCAAGATGACGAGAGCTCCTACAATGAGCAGTTCTTC
TRBV9,TRBD2,.,TRBJ2-1,CASSVDELAGGLSREQFF,TGTGCCAGCAGCGTAGATGAGCTAGCGGGGGGGCTTTCCCGTGAGCAGTTCTTC
TRBV9,TRBD1,.,TRBJ1-1,CASGQGSYEAFF,TGTGCCAGCGGACAGGGATCATATGAAGCTTTCTTT
TRBV4-3,.,.,TRBJ2-7,CASSQGGAGLHSEQYF,TGCGCCAGCAGCCAAGGGGGGGCAGGTTTGCACTCCGAGCAGTACTTC
TRBV11-3,.,.,TRBJ1-2,CASSFIGGDYTF,TGTGCCAGCAGCTTCATAGGGGGGGACTACACCTTC
TRBV7-6,.,.,TRBJ2-7,CASSFNRAGAYEQYF,TGTGCCAGCAGCTTCAACAGGGCCGGCGCCTACGAGCAGTACTTC
TRBV27,.,.,TRBJ1-4,CASSSLGKYEKLFF,TGTGCCAGCAGTTCTCTGGGAAAATATGAAAAACTGTTTTTT